Here is one TCR beta chain with its context. This specimen belongs to a study of blood T cell repertoires in COVID-19. Overall study context: Material from acute and convalescent COVID-19 was sourced from the United States, Italy and Spain.

Generated by immunoSEQ multiplex PCR, the TCRdb table keeps only in-frame clones and is missing some. The table shows 96,000 or so clones, with about 87% occurring only once. Germline-derived CDR1 and CDR2 are ENHRY and SYGVKD. Deletions cut 5 bases from V and 5 bases from J, with 21 bases between. The CDR3 consists of 16 residues. The Seattle site enrolled patients during active infection and followed them longitudinally. Sequences were obtained from peripheral blood. This sequence was found in a human donor with COVID-19, enrolled during active disease. The donor label of this sample is uncertain. The V call is TRBV10-3, the J call TRBJ1-1; perhaps TRBD1 as D (5 bases). CDR3 bases: TGTGCCATCAGTTGGGATATAACACAGGATAGGACTGAAGCTTTCTTT. Translating it yields CAISWDITQDRTEAFF.